This TCR beta chain was observed in a study of cytomegalovirus exposure and HLA in healthy donors. The table came from immunoSEQ multiplex PCR; TCRdb's copy has only in-frame clones and leaves some out. In the table there are hundreds of thousands of clones, roughly 91% of which are singletons. Trimming cost V 6 bases and J 1 base, with 13 bases left between them. The CDR3 totals 14 residues. Germline CDR1 SQVTM, CDR2 ANQGSEA. The table lists this clone with a count of one. This clonotype originated in a woman in her twenties or thirties in good health and CMV-seronegative. Sequences were obtained from PBMCs. This chain uses TRBV29-1 with TRBJ2-1, with D perhaps matching TRBD2 (6 bases). The CDR3 region is CSVTGTSSYNEQFF. Here the CDR3 DNA reads TGCAGCGTGACCGGGACTTCTTCCTACAATGAGCAGTTCTTC.